Presented here are 31 T cell receptor beta chains from one specimen sequenced in a study of cytomegalovirus exposure and HLA in healthy donors. Primers: 60 Vbeta forward and 13 Jbeta reverse. Sequencing used immunoSEQ multiplex PCR; TCRdb keeps in-frame clones, though not all of them. Here the sample spans under 200,000 clones, roughly 80% being singletons. Sequenced sample: PBMCs. These receptors originate from a male donor in good health and CMV-seronegative.

A word on this clone: Other DNA sequences in the sample encode the same CDR3. The J gene is TRBJ1-6, the V gene TRBV2; 9 positions match TRBD1. CDR1 is SNHLY and CDR2 is FYNNEI in the germline V gene. This CDR3 region has 16 residues. Trimming cost V 6 bases and J 5 bases; bases outside gene matches: 8. For the CDR3, the DNA is TGTGCCAGCAGGGGACAGGGTGGCGTTAATAATTCACCCCTCCACTTT. Translation: CASRGQGGVNNSPLHF.

The chain joins TRBV14 to TRBJ2-5; tentatively, D is TRBD2 (6 bases). Germline V CDR1 and CDR2: SGHDN, FVKESK. The CDR3 has 16 amino acids. With 0 bases removed from V and 4 bases from J, the gap between germline ends came to 15 bases. Here the CDR3 DNA reads TGTGCCAGCAGCCAAGATCGAACGGGAGCGCTAGAGACCCAGTACTTC. Amino acid sequence: CASSQDRTGALETQYF. Full variable domain (rest looked up from reference TRBV14 and TRBJ2-5): EAGVTQFPSHSVIEKGQTVTLRCDPISGHDNLYWYRRVMGKEIKFLLHFVKESKQDESGMPNNRFLAERTGGTYSTLKVQPAELEDSGVYFCASSQDRTGALETQYFGPGTRLLVL.

This clone turned up a few times. The gene calls are TRBV4-1 and TRBJ1-2, with D hard to call. The CDR3 runs to 14 residues. The V and J ends lost 0 bases and 0 bases respectively, with 5 bases between them. Germline V gives CDR1 MGHRA, CDR2 YSYEKL. CDR3 DNA sequence: TGCGCCAGCAGCCAAGATCAGACTAACTATGGCTACACCTTC. The encoded protein is CASSQDQTNYGYTF.

This clone was detected once. This sequence joins TRBV18 and TRBJ2-3; D ambiguous. This CDR3 has 13 residues. Per the germline V gene, CDR1 is KGHSH and CDR2 is LQKENI. V was cut by 3 bases and J by 2 bases, with 6 bases left in between. CDR3 in DNA: TGTGCCAGCTCACCTCCCTACACAGATACGCAGTATTTT. Encoded protein: CASSPPYTDTQYF.

The rearrangement uses TRBV18 and TRBJ2-5; D perhaps matches TRBD1 (6 bases). The CDR3 spans 12 residues. From germline, CDR1 is KGHSH and CDR2 LQKENI. The V gene lost 10 bases and the J gene lost 2 bases, with 11 bases spanning the gap. The CDR3 bases are TGTGCCACCCACCAGGGGCAAGAGACCCAGTACTTC. Translation: CATHQGQETQYF. The whole variable domain, remainder taken from reference TRBV18 and TRBJ2-5, is NAGVMQNPRHLVRRRGQEARLRCSPMKGHSHVYWYRQLPEEGLKFMVYLQKENIIDESGMPKERFSAEFPKEGPSILRIQQVVRGDSAAYFCATHQGQETQYFGPGTRLLVL.

The V and J genes are TRBV19 and TRBJ1-5; 7 nucleotides line up with TRBD1. Germline CDR1 and CDR2: LNHDA and SQIVND (reference sequence). This CDR3 spans 12 amino acids. V dropped 8 bases and J dropped 7; count of bases not matched to a gene: 5. CDR3 DNA sequence: TGTGCCAGTCGACAGGGTTACCAGCCCCAGCATTTT. Its protein is CASRQGYQPQHF.

This chain links TRBV7-7 with TRBJ2-1; TRBD1 is a possible D gene (5 bases). The CDR3 contains 15 residues. V dropped 6 bases and J dropped 8 bases, with 20 bases sitting between them. CDR1 and CDR2 (germline): SSHAT, FNYEAQ (reference sequence). Here the CDR3 DNA reads TGTGCCAGCAGTCCATCGAATGGCAGGGCCTATGAGCAGTTCTTC. Translating it yields CASSPSNGRAYEQFF.

The J gene is TRBJ1-1, the V gene TRBV7-2; TRBD1 matches 7 bases. CDR3 size: 13 residues. J gave up 7 bases and V 3 bases, and 5 bases lay outside the gene matches. Germline V gene sequence: CDR1 SGHTA, CDR2 FQGNSA. The CDR3 DNA sequence: TGTGCCAGCAGCTTGCAACAGGGGCGTGAAGCTTTCTTT. This codes for CASSLQQGREAFF.

This clone was recorded once. The rearrangement joins TRBV4-1 to TRBJ1-3, with D unresolved. The CDR3 contains 17 residues. From germline, CDR1 is MGHRA and CDR2 YSYEKL. Trimming removed 1 base from V and 0 bases from J, with 13 bases in between. CDR3 protein: CASSQGRPRSSGNTIYF. The CDR3 DNA reads TGCGCCAGCAGCCAAGGACGGCCGAGGAGCTCTGGAAACACCATATATTTT.

Concerning this clone itself: Germline is not matched at one junction end, which may reflect a read error. V is TRBV7-6 and J is TRBJ2-3; 11 bases align to TRBD2. From germline, CDR1 is SGHVS and CDR2 FNYEAQ. The CDR3 has 12 amino acids. In DNA form, the CDR3 reads TGTGCCAGCAGCCTAGCGGGGGGTCCTAAGTATTTT. Translated, it gives CASSLAGGPKYF.

This clone appeared a few times. Here the CDR3 reads CASSLQSGGAGELFF. CDR3 nucleotides: TGTGCCAGCAGCTTACAGTCGGGGGGTGCCGGGGAGCTGTTTTTT. The J gene is TRBJ2-2, the V gene TRBV11-3; 7 bases are shared with TRBD2. This CDR3 spans 15 amino acids. V gave up 2 bases and J gave up 6 bases; unmatched junction bases: 6. The V gene's germline CDR1 is SGHNT and CDR2 YENEEA.

This clone was seen a handful of times. Because the CDR3 is missing its conserved closing phenylalanine or tryptophan, this is likely a read error. This chain joins TRBV5-1 and TRBJ2-7, with TRBD1 matching 11 bases. V dropped 2 bases and J dropped 5; count of bases not matched to a gene: 9. CDR3 length: 16 amino acids. Germline CDR1 is SGHRS and CDR2 is YFSETQ. This CDR3 is CASSLDGQGALHEQYL. DNA of the CDR3: TGCGCCAGCAGCTTAGACGGACAGGGGGCCCTACACGAGCAGTACCTC.

The J gene is TRBJ1-2, the V gene TRBV20-1; D gene unclear. This CDR3 is built from 11 residues. CDR1 is DFQATT and CDR2 is SNEGSKA in the germline V gene (reference sequence). V gave up 4 bases and J gave up 3 bases, with 6 bases separating them. The CDR3 sequence is CSATPDYGYTF. CDR3 coding DNA: TGCAGTGCTACCCCGGACTATGGCTACACCTTC.

This clone has at least ten counts. This chain links TRBV6-1 with TRBJ2-7; possible D gene TRBD2, 7 bases. Germline V CDR1 and CDR2: MNHNS, SASEGT. The CDR3 extends over 18 amino acids. The germline V and J ends were trimmed by 4 bases and 6 bases, with 28 bases remaining between them. The CDR3 nucleotides are TGTGCCAGCAGTGCCCGCGCGGGGGCTGCCGGGAGGAACGGCGAGCAGTACTTC. Protein: CASSARAGAAGRNGEQYF.

The V and J genes are TRBV5-1 and TRBJ2-1, with a tentative D call TRBD2 (5 bases). Trimming removed 2 bases at V and 9 bases at J, with 18 bases between. Germline V gene data show CDR1 as SGHRS and CDR2 as YFSETQ. The CDR3 consists of 15 residues. CDR3 bases: TGCGCCAGCAGCTTCCGGGATGGGAGTTTTGGTGAGCAGTTCTTC. It specifies CASSFRDGSFGEQFF.

This chain uses TRBV28 with TRBJ2-6; D is undetermined. The CDR3 is made up of 13 amino acids. Germline CDR1 is MDHEN and CDR2 is SYDVKM. V was cut by 6 bases and J by 0 bases, with 3 bases left in between. Written as DNA, the CDR3 is TGTGCCAGCAGGTACTCTGGGGCCAACGTCCTGACTTTC. This gives the protein CASRYSGANVLTF.

This clone has just one count. V gene TRBV27 combines with J gene TRBJ2-1; D perhaps matches TRBD2 (5 bases). Trimming took off 2 bases at V and 5 bases at J, with 7 bases between the two ends. The CDR3 runs to 13 residues. Germline lookup yields CDR1 MNHEY and CDR2 SMNVEV (reference sequence). The chain's CDR3 is CASSLSGNNEQFF. DNA of the CDR3: TGTGCCAGCAGTTTAAGCGGCAACAATGAGCAGTTCTTC.

The CDR3 loop is CASSVQTGAYGYTF. In nucleotides, the CDR3 is TGTGCCAGCAGCGTTCAGACAGGGGCCTATGGCTACACCTTC. The genes are TRBV7-2 and TRBJ1-2; 8 bases align to TRBD1. The V gene end was trimmed by 5 bases and the J gene end by 4 bases; junction bases not matched to a gene: 6. The CDR3 contains 14 residues. Germline-derived CDR1 and CDR2 are SGHTA and FQGNSA.

This chain links TRBV14 with TRBJ2-7, with D possibly TRBD2 on 5 matching bases. The CDR3 contains 13 residues. V was clipped by 2 bases and J by 2 bases, with 7 bases between them. CDR1 and CDR2 from the germline V gene are SGHDN and FVKESK. The CDR3 here is CASSQSGPYEQYF. Written as DNA, the CDR3 is TGTGCCAGCAGCCAAAGCGGTCCCTACGAGCAGTACTTC.

The chain carries TRBV7-2 and TRBJ2-6, with 7 bases fitting TRBD1. Losses at the gene ends were 6 bases for V and 4 bases for J; bases not matched to a gene: 6. Germline CDR1 reads SGHTA; CDR2 reads FQGNSA. The length of the CDR3 is 15 residues. CDR3 loop: CASSERGLGANVLTF. The DNA for the CDR3 is TGTGCCAGCAGTGAGAGGGGGCTCGGGGCCAACGTCCTGACTTTC. Variable domain in full (rest from reference TRBV7-2 and TRBJ2-6): GAGVSQSPSNKVTEKGKDVELRCDPISGHTALYWYRQSLGQGLEFLIYFQGNSAPDKSGLPSDRFSAERTGGSVSTLTIQRTQQEDSAVYLCASSERGLGANVLTFGAGSRLTVL.

This chain uses TRBV2 with TRBJ1-2, with D possibly TRBD1 on 6 matching bases. The germline gives CDR1 SNHLY, CDR2 FYNNEI. Trimming cost V 2 bases and J 5 bases, with 15 bases left between them. The CDR3 runs to 15 residues. CDR3 DNA sequence: TGTGCCAGCAGTGAAAACGGACAGTTGGTTTATGGCTACACCTTC. The encoded protein is CASSENGQLVYGYTF.

The V and J genes are TRBV19 and TRBJ1-5; the D is unclear. Per the germline V gene, CDR1 is LNHDA and CDR2 is SQIVND (reference sequence). The length of the CDR3 is 15 residues. V was shortened by 0 bases and J by 3 bases, with 9 bases between the two germline ends. CDR3 DNA sequence: TGTGCCAGTAGTATAGAGGCTCTCTTCAATCAGCCCCAGCATTTT. Residues: CASSIEALFNQPQHF.

The chain recombines TRBV5-6 with TRBJ2-7; 7 nucleotides agree with TRBD1. CDR3 length equals 17 residues. Looked up from germline, CDR1 is SGHDT and CDR2 is YYEEEE. Germline trimming cut 3 bases from V and 3 bases from J; bases unmatched to any gene: 15. CDR3 loop: CASSSSSGTATFYEQYF. The CDR3 DNA reads as TGTGCCAGCAGCTCCTCCTCCGGGACAGCAACGTTCTACGAGCAGTACTTC.

This clone has a handful of counts. This rearrangement joins TRBV28 to TRBJ1-5; possibly TRBD1 for D (6 bases). The CDR3 runs 12 residues. V lost 6 bases and J lost 6, with 9 bases in between. CDR1 is MDHEN and CDR2 is SYDVKM in the germline V gene. CDR3 protein: CASSIRGQPQHF. For the CDR3, the DNA is TGTGCCAGCAGCATCAGGGGTCAGCCCCAGCATTTT.

This chain joins TRBV18 and TRBJ2-5, with D unclear. CDR3 length: 13 amino acids. V shed 6 bases and J shed 2 bases, with 10 bases lying between them. Germline assignment: CDR1 KGHSH and CDR2 LQKENI. The CDR3 bases are TGTGCCAGCTCCCTGACAAATCAAGAGACCCAGTACTTC. It specifies CASSLTNQETQYF.

The rearrangement uses TRBV25-1 and TRBJ2-7; a weak D match, TRBD2 (6 bases). The CDR3 sequence is 13 residues long. The ends were cut back, 4 bases at V and 1 base at J, with 8 bases in the middle. CDR1 and CDR2 (germline): MGHDK, SYGVNS. Written as DNA, the CDR3 is TGTGCCAGCAGTGCTGCGGGGTCCTACGAGCAGTACTTC. It codes for CASSAAGSYEQYF.

The rearrangement joins TRBV7-9 to TRBJ2-7, with a tentative D call TRBD2 (5 bases). Trimming removed 3 bases at V and 5 bases at J, with 14 bases between. Germline values: CDR1 SEHNR, CDR2 FQNEAQ (reference sequence). This CDR3 is 14 amino acids long. CDR3 protein: CASSFGLSGDEQYF. CDR3 coding DNA: TGTGCCAGCAGCTTTGGGTTATCCGGGGACGAGCAGTACTTC.

This clone came up a few times. The rearrangement links TRBV7-9 to TRBJ2-1; 12 bases line up with TRBD2. This CDR3 is 19 amino acids long. V shed 1 base and J 7 bases; nucleotides not matched to a gene: 14. Germline V gene sequence: CDR1 SEHNR, CDR2 FQNEAQ (reference sequence). The CDR3 is CASSLVDRNLAGGRNEQFF. CDR3 nucleotide sequence: TGTGCCAGCAGCTTAGTGGACAGAAACCTAGCGGGAGGGAGGAATGAGCAGTTCTTC.

This rearrangement joins TRBV7-3 to TRBJ2-2; D is possibly TRBD2 (6 bases). This CDR3 contains 13 residues. V dropped 11 bases and J dropped 2 bases, with 12 bases sitting between them. The germline gives CDR1 SGHTA, CDR2 FQGTGA. The CDR3 region is CASGAINTGELFF. In nucleotides, the CDR3 is TGTGCCTCGGGAGCGATCAACACCGGGGAGCTGTTTTTT.

The chain is built from TRBV10-3 and TRBJ2-4; a weak D match, TRBD1 (6 bases). V lost 2 bases, J lost 7 bases, and 12 bases lay in between. Germline CDR1 ENHRY, CDR2 SYGVKD. CDR3 length: 14 residues. The CDR3 DNA reads TGTGCCATCAGTGAGGACAATCAGGGGAACATTCAGTACTTC. Amino acids: CAISEDNQGNIQYF.

V and J are TRBV6-6 and TRBJ2-1; D is perhaps TRBD2 (7 bases). The CDR3 contains 15 residues. Germline V lookup: CDR1 MNHNY, CDR2 SVGAGI (reference sequence). The V and J ends lost 2 bases and 6 bases respectively, with 14 bases between them. The CDR3 loop is CASSYVQGGSNEQFF. In DNA form, the CDR3 reads TGTGCCAGCAGTTACGTACAGGGAGGGAGCAATGAGCAGTTCTTC.